This TCR beta chain was identified during a study of OX40 agonist ivuxolimab in advanced cancers. About the research overall: All patients had ivuxolimab intravenously every 2 weeks at 0.01 to 10 mg/kg. Among those treated, three patients had partial responses, one with hepatocellular carcinoma and two with cutaneous melanoma.

Libraries were prepared by immunoSEQ multiplex PCR; TCRdb keeps only in-frame clonotypes and omits some of them. The table includes approximately 51,000 clones, about 80% detected once. Trimming removed 1 base from V and 6 bases from J; junction bases left unmatched: 7. The CDR3 is made up of 16 amino acids. Germline V gene sequence: CDR1 MGHRA, CDR2 YSYEKL. Study conclusions and caveats: The average count of expanded clones was higher among CD8+ T cells than among CD4+. Partial responders dosed at 0.1-3.0 mg/kg displayed clonal expansion ranking among the lowest.

This clone has a handful of counts. What it binds is unknown. The sequenced sample was CD4+ or CD8+ T cells sorted from blood, obtained in a trial of the OX40 agonist ivuxolimab. The rearrangement uses TRBV4-1 and TRBJ1-5, with 9 bases aligning to TRBD1. The TCR originated in an adult with an advanced solid tumor such as melanoma, head and neck, liver or kidney cancer. CDR3 in amino acids: CASSQAQGARGQPQHF. CDR3 DNA: TGCGCCAGCAGCCAAGCACAGGGGGCGCGGGGTCAGCCCCAGCATTTT.